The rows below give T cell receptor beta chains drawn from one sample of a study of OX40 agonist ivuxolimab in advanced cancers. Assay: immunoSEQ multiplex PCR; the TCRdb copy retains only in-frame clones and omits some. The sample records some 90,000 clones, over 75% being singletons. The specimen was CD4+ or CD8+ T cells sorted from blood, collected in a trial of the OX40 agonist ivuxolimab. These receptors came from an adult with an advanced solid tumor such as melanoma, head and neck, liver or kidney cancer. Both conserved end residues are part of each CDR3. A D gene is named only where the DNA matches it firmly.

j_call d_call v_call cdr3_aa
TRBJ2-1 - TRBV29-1 CSVKRVDDEQFF
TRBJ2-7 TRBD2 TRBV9 CASTPGTSVNEQYF
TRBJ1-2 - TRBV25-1 CASSDLDSFYGYTF
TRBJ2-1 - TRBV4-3 CASSQEGAYNEQFF
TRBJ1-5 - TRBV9 CASSVGGEDNQPQHF
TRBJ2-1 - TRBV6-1 CAFRGGEKVANEQFF
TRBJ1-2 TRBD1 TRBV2 CAGVLQGGPNYGYTF
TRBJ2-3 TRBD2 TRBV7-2 CASSPPTSGGTDTQYF
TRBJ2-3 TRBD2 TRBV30 CASSMAGGTDTQYF
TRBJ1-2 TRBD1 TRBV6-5 CASSSAGTGYNYGYTF
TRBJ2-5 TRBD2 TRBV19 CASSNSGGGETQYF
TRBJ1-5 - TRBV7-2 CASSPGTRGNQPQHF
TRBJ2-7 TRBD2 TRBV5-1 CASSLSGDVYEQYF
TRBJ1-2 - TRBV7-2 CASSRTGGFYGYTF
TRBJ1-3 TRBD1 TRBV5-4 CASSYQGAYGNTIYF
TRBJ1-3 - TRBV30 CAWTTTGGNTIYF
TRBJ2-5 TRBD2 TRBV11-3 CASSLDVAGVGETQYF
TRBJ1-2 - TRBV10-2 CASSAQAYEGYTF
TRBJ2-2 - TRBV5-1 CASGRWQGNTGELFF
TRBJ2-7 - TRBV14 CASSFQDSFYEQYF
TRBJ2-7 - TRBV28 CASSSTGVSYEQYF
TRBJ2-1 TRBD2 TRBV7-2 CASSSGLAGGIEQFF
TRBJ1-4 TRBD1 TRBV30 CAWSRGTNEKLFF
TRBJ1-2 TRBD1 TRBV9 CASSQQGGLYGYTF
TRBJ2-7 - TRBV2 CASMTPAYEQYF
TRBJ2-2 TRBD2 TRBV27 CASSLSGSAGELFF
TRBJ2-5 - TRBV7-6 CASSLATLTEQYF
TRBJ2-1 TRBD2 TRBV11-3 CASSPGLEGNEQFF
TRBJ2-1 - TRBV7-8 CASSLGVGSNIRTNNEQFF
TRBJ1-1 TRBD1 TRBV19 CASSLFRGTEAFF
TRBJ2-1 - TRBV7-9 CASSLGPAEQFF
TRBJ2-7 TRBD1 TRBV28 CASRPQGARSYEQYF
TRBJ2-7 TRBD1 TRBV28 CASSRPGTGAYEQYF
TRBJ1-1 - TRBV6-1 CASSAGGATEAFF
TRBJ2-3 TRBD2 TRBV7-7 CASSLGLAGTDTQYF
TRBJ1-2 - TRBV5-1 CASSLAQTGHGYTF
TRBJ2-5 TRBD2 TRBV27 CASSSKGLAGGKRETQYF
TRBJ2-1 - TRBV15 CATSRGVGDSYNEQFF
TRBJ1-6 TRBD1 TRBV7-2 CASSLAWDRGRSPLHF
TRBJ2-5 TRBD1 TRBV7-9 CASSLGNRGEQETQYF
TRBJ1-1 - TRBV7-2 CASSLNLPNTEAFF
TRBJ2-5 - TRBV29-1 CSVVRGTQYF
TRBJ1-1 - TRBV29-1 CSVGTARDTEAFF
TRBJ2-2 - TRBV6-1 CAITPGATNTGELFF
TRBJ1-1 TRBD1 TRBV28 CASSFRRGRGDTEAFF
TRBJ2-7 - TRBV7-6 CASSRGAGAYEQYF
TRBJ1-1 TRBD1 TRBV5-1 CASSPSGTGNTEAFF
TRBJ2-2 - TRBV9 CASSGFGIRDPGELFF
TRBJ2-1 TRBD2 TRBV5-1 CASSFGTSGRGREQFF
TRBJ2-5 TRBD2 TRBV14 CASSPATSGRTQETQYF
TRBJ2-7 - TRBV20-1 CSAREWEQYF
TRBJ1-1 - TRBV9 CASSVDSFVGEAFF
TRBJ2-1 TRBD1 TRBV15 CATSSRGSSYNEQFF
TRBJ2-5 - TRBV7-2 CASSLIGSGLQETQYF
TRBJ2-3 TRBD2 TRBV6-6 CASSYSSGSGADTQYF
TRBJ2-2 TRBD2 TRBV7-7 CASSSRLAGGSGELFF